The rows below give T cell receptor beta chains drawn from one sample of a study of siplizumab effects on memory and regulatory T cells. The table came from immunoSEQ multiplex PCR; TCRdb's copy has only in-frame clones and leaves some out. This table has 100,000 or so clones, around 94% appearing once. Sequencing used non-Treg CD4+ T cells sorted from blood. These receptors all come from a human donor in good health. Each CDR3 is given with its conserved first and last residue. Each record gives: D gene, J gene, clone size, V gene, CDR3 protein, CDR3 DNA. D genes are given only for firm matches. Expanded clones get a size class; other rows say once, few or many, or leave the size out.

- TRBJ1-4 - TRBV6-1 CATKYGEPNEKLFF TGTGCCACGAAATACGGGGAACCTAATGAAAAACTGTTTTTT
TRBD2 TRBJ2-1 - TRBV9 CASSEREGVYNEQFF TGTGCCAGCAGTGAGCGGGAGGGCGTTTACAATGAGCAGTTCTTC
- TRBJ1-2 - TRBV19 CASSANYGYTF TGTGCCAGTTCCGCTAACTATGGCTACACCTTC
- TRBJ2-3 - TRBV5-1 CASSPPPGGGTDTQYF TGCGCCAGCAGCCCCCCCCCTGGAGGCGGGACCGATACGCAGTATTTT
TRBD2 TRBJ2-3 - TRBV14 CASSFGTSGATDTQYF TGTGCCAGCAGCTTCGGGACTAGCGGAGCCACAGATACGCAGTATTTT
- TRBJ2-7 - TRBV28 CASSLPQGGDYEQYF TGTGCCAGCAGTTTACCTCAAGGGGGAGACTACGAGCAGTACTTC
TRBD1 TRBJ1-5 - TRBV6-1 CASSDLPTGRWNQPQHF TGTGCCAGCAGTGACTTACCGACAGGGAGGTGGAATCAGCCCCAGCATTTT
- TRBJ2-5 - TRBV7-3 CASSLGGGFQETQYF TGTGCCAGCAGCCTCGGGGGCGGCTTCCAAGAGACCCAGTACTTC
- TRBJ2-5 once TRBV6-6 CASRNLETQYF TGTGCCAGCAGGAACCTAGAGACCCAGTACTTC
- TRBJ1-2 - TRBV29-1 CSVAHEGGYSGYTF TGCAGCGTTGCCCACGAGGGGGGGTATAGTGGCTACACCTTC
- TRBJ1-1 - TRBV10-3 CAISEPTDVRGTEAFF TGTGCCATCAGTGAGCCGACGGACGTCCGAGGCACTGAAGCTTTCTTT
- TRBJ1-4 - TRBV27 CASSAWGLREEKLFF TGTGCCAGCAGCGCGTGGGGACTAAGGGAGGAAAAACTGTTTTTT
- TRBJ1-5 - TRBV28 CASSMGRSNQPQHF TGTGCCAGCAGTATGGGGAGAAGCAATCAGCCCCAGCATTTT
- TRBJ2-5 - TRBV11-3 CASSLGATSGETQYF TGTGCCAGCAGCTTAGGTGCAACCTCTGGGGAGACCCAGTACTTC
TRBD1 TRBJ1-2 - TRBV29-1 CSVAGTGNGYTF TGCAGCGTAGCCGGGACAGGAAATGGCTACACCTTC
TRBD2 TRBJ2-3 - TRBV4-2 CASSQDFRASGRRDTQYF TGTGCCAGCAGCCAAGATTTTCGGGCTAGCGGGAGGCGAGATACGCAGTATTTT
- TRBJ2-5 - TRBV19 CASSMRRSIAETQYF TGTGCCAGTAGTATGCGGCGATCGATTGCAGAGACCCAGTACTTC
- TRBJ2-6 - TRBV5-4 CASHRTYPQQSRANVLTF TGTGCCAGCCACAGAACTTATCCACAACAAAGTCGGGCCAACGTCCTGACTTTC
TRBD1 TRBJ2-7 - TRBV7-3 CASGETGQGDEQYF TGTGCCAGCGGTGAAACGGGACAGGGGGACGAGCAGTACTTC
- TRBJ2-2 - TRBV30 CAWSPTRTGELFF TGTGCCTGGAGCCCCACCCGCACCGGGGAGCTGTTTTTT
TRBD1 TRBJ2-3 - TRBV7-9 CASSLPKRTGDSDTQYF TGTGCCAGCAGCTTACCCAAAAGGACAGGGGATTCAGATACGCAGTATTTT
- TRBJ1-1 - TRBV6-1 CASSEDLVMNTEAFF TGTGCCAGCAGTGAAGATCTGGTAATGAACACTGAAGCTTTCTTT
- TRBJ1-1 - TRBV29-1 CSGVTGANTEAFF TGCAGCGGGGTAACGGGGGCGAACACTGAAGCTTTCTTT
TRBD2 TRBJ2-3 - TRBV4-2 CASSPDRLAGGPFTTDTQYF TGTGCCAGCAGCCCCGACCGACTAGCGGGAGGGCCTTTTACTACAGATACGCAGTATTTT
- TRBJ1-1 - TRBV2 CASSRGPNTEAFF TGTGCCAGCAGCCGGGGGCCCAACACTGAAGCTTTCTTT
- TRBJ2-3 once TRBV19 CASSQPRLNTDTQYF TGTGCCAGTAGCCAGCCCCGACTTAACACAGATACGCAGTATTTT
- TRBJ2-7 - TRBV28 CASTGQTPYEQYF TGTGCCAGCACCGGACAGACCCCCTACGAGCAGTACTTC
- TRBJ1-5 - TRBV25-1 CASSGGDGYQPQHF TGTGCCAGCAGTGGCGGGGACGGGTATCAGCCCCAGCATTTT
- TRBJ2-7 - TRBV14 CASSPGNEQYF TGTGCCAGCAGCCCGGGCAACGAGCAGTACTTC
- TRBJ1-5 - TRBV19 CASSIRGNRSNQPQHF TGTGCCAGTAGTATTAGGGGGAATAGGAGCAATCAGCCCCAGCATTTT
TRBD1 TRBJ2-3 once TRBV6-6 CASSDRGNTDTQYF TGTGCCAGCAGCGACAGGGGTAACACAGATACGCAGTATTTT
- TRBJ2-7 - TRBV29-1 CSVRTAQIGQYF TGCAGCGTTAGGACAGCCCAAATCGGGCAGTACTTC
TRBD1 TRBJ2-1 - TRBV18 CASSMRQGSYNEQFF TGTGCCAGCTCCATGAGACAGGGATCTTACAATGAGCAGTTCTTC
- TRBJ1-1 - TRBV11-2 CASSLDRHNGEAFF TGTGCCAGCAGCTTAGATCGACATAACGGTGAAGCTTTCTTT
- TRBJ1-5 - TRBV19 CASRYSSSASYSNQPQHF TGTGCCAGTAGATATTCGTCATCGGCCAGTTATAGCAATCAGCCCCAGCATTTT
- TRBJ1-3 once TRBV27 CASSPMTSAGNTIYF TGTGCCAGCAGCCCGATGACCAGTGCTGGAAACACCATATATTTT
- TRBJ2-5 once TRBV5-1 CASSLGTHRQETQYF TGCGCCAGCAGCTTGGGGACGCACCGTCAAGAGACCCAGTACTTC
TRBD1 TRBJ2-2 once TRBV7-9 CASSFVTGTSRRTGELFF TGTGCCAGCAGCTTCGTGACAGGGACCTCCCGACGTACCGGGGAGCTGTTTTTT
- TRBJ1-1 - TRBV6-6 CASSYPGTGDTEAFF TGTGCCAGCAGTTACCCCGGTACGGGGGACACTGAAGCTTTCTTT
- TRBJ1-1 - TRBV28 CASRGGPGTEAFF TGTGCCAGCAGGGGGGGCCCTGGGACTGAAGCTTTCTTT
- TRBJ1-5 - TRBV7-6 CASSLVAWTETHSNQPQHF TGTGCCAGCAGCTTAGTGGCTTGGACGGAGACCCATAGCAATCAGCCCCAGCATTTT
TRBD2 TRBJ2-1 - TRBV11-3 CAGSPGGHREQFF TGTGCCGGCAGCCCGGGAGGGCATAGAGAGCAGTTCTTC
- TRBJ2-7 - TRBV15 CATSFSQTTYEQYF TGTGCCACCAGCTTCTCGCAGACCACCTACGAGCAGTACTTC
- TRBJ1-1 - TRBV29-1 CSVDAVRVTNTEAFF TGCAGCGTTGACGCAGTCAGGGTTACGAACACTGAAGCTTTCTTT
TRBD1 TRBJ1-1 - TRBV11-2 CASSYTGGTEAFF TGTGCCAGCAGTTACACAGGGGGCACTGAAGCTTTCTTT